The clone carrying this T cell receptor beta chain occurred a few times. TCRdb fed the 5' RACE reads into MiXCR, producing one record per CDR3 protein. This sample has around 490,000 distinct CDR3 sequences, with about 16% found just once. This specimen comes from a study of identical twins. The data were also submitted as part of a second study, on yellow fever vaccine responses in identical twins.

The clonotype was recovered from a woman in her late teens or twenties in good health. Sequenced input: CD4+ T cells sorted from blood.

CDR3 sequence reads: CASSFSPSGLTNTGELFF. The DNA of the CDR3 is TGTGCCAGCAGCTTCTCCCCGTCGGGACTTACGAACACCGGGGAGCTGTTTTTT. J is TRBJ2-2 and V is TRBV11-2, with a tentative D call TRBD2 (6 bases). From germline, CDR1 is SGHAT and CDR2 FQNNGV. The CDR3 totals 18 residues. V was pared by 3 bases and J by 0 bases, with 17 bases between.